This T cell receptor (beta chain) came from a study of T-cell memory formation after mild COVID-19 (dated by TCRdb to about 2021). The study in broad terms: TCR sequence clusters from the two donors were found to be largely donor specific. The cohort was made up of two young adult volunteers, one female and one male, who were previously healthy. Longitudinal TCRalpha and TCRbeta repertoire sequencing tracked T-cell clones expanding and contracting after mild COVID-19 in a couple of donors. General conclusions and limits of the study: Clones that contracted from day 15 to 85 showed balanced CD4/CD8 phenotypes, whereas a second wave of clones that expanded from day 15 to 37 leaned towards CD4+. Only a couple of mild cases were covered in the study, and larger cohorts including severe cases with pre-infection samples were considered necessary. SARS-CoV-2 specificity was not confirmed for the second-wave clones peaking on day 37. Some responding clones were found in pre-infection memory, which suggests that pre-existing cross-reactive memory T cells took part in the SARS-CoV-2 response. Contracting CD4+ clones were found mainly in CM and EM memory subsets, while CD8+ clones were enriched in EMRA.

The sample holds a few counts of this clonotype. Its antigen remains unidentified. No qualities accompany the bases; no much larger clone lies one base away. Sequencing took place on an Illumina NovaSeq 6000. TCRalpha and TCRbeta cDNA libraries were constructed by 5'RACE with constant-segment primers, with sample barcodes and unique molecular identifiers being introduced. RNA was extracted from every sample with Trizol reagent. Amplification of the libraries took two PCR steps, and the second step added a second sample barcode plus Illumina TruSeq adapters. Sequencing of the libraries was done on an Illumina NovaSeq, producing 2 x 150 bp paired-end reads. In the paper's pipeline: The reads were demultiplexed and collapsed into UMI-guided consensus sequences using migec v1.2.7. Using mixcr v2.1.11, UMI consensuses were aligned to TRA and TRB V and J templates and then assembled into clonotypes. A clonotype was counted as expanded or contracted only if both edgeR and NoisET called the change significant, with noise models trained on biological replicates. For edgeR calls, the cutoffs were a false discovery rate-adjusted p below 0.01 and a log2 fold-change threshold of 1. PCA with hierarchical clustering of max-normalized trajectories of the 1000 most abundant clonotypes was used as exploratory dynamics analysis. The CD4 or CD8 phenotype of responding clones was assigned using the separately sequenced CD4+ and CD8+ repertoires. TCRdb reworked the public reads: Q25 trimming with fastp, MiXCR clone assembly, productive beta chains retained. Each CDR3 protein gets just one entry, which takes the most common genes and DNA from the rows behind it. TCRdb assigned the V and J calls; the authors' analysis was not used. The sample includes approximately 400,000 distinct CDR3 sequences, with 15% to 20% observed a single time. In total, the top ten clones hold 20% to 25% of the sample.

Relative to germline, V is 3 bases shorter and J is 4 bases shorter, with 12 bases between their ends. CDR1 and CDR2 are drawn from the germline V gene (reference sequence): SGHKS, YYEKEE. The CDR3 has 14 amino acids, counting the end cysteine and phenylalanine. The only DNA kept is the CDR3, 42 bases in frame from the first base. PBMCs were isolated by Ficoll-Paque density gradient centrifugation. The TCR comes from a man younger than 35 who had mild COVID-19 (a few samples of this study predate the infection). The sample titles of this study are shuffled in the database, so cell type and time point are left out; the donor was told from shared clones. Recombination joined TRBV5-5 with TRBJ2-3; 6 matching bases give a weak D call of TRBD2. Source material: PBMCs or a T cell subset sorted from them (not recorded which). The CDR3: CASSYIGGPDTQYF. The DNA sequence follows: TGTGCCAGCAGCTATATTGGAGGGCCAGATACGCAGTATTTT.